This T cell receptor (beta chain) was retrieved from a study of T cells in Graves' hyperthyroidism and ophthalmopathy. The CDR3 totals 15 residues. Trimming removed 2 bases from V and 7 bases from J, with 17 bases in between. CDR1 DFQATT and CDR2 SNEGSKA come from the germline V gene (reference sequence). This clonotype was seen repeatedly, ten times or more. Antigen unknown. TCR beta CDR3 region amplification was performed from RNA transcripts. The TCR CDR3 first-round RT-PCR relied on the HTBI primer set. TCRdb re-analysed the multiplex PCR reads in MiXCR, keeping a single row per CDR3 protein. This sample yields 600,000 or so distinct CDR3 sequences, of which about 14% are seen a single time; 12% belongs to the top ten. General study results and limits: Most thyroid clonotypes that were expanded above 0.001 also turned up in blood.

A Clinical Activity Score of at least 3, a NOSPECS grade of at least 4 and a duration under 3 months were recorded in the ophthalmopathy patients. Researchers barred patients who had uncontrolled infection, other autoimmune disease, pregnancy or lactation. Diagnoses were established using clinical symptoms, serum thyroxine and TRAb, thyroid ultrasound and orbital computed tomography. The rearrangement joins TRBV20-1 to TRBJ2-2, with D perhaps matching TRBD1 (8 bases). The receptor's source is a woman aged 50 to 60 with Graves' ophthalmopathy. The sample comprised blood. CDR3 bases: TGCAGTGCTAGATCCACAGGGGGGGTCGGCGGGGAGCTGTTTTTT. Its translation is CSARSTGGVGGELFF.